The T cell receptor (beta chain) under discussion was sequenced for a study of T cells in Graves' hyperthyroidism and ophthalmopathy. The source material, RNA transcripts, was used to amplify TCR beta CDR3 regions. A first-round RT-PCR of the TCR CDR3 used the HTBI primer set. TCRdb reprocessed the multiplex PCR reads via MiXCR and lists one record per CDR3 protein. The sample holds about 410,000 distinct CDR3 sequences, over 12% seen once. Trimming took off 2 bases at V and 7 bases at J, with 7 bases between the two ends. This CDR3 comprises 12 residues. The germline gives CDR1 KGHDR, CDR2 SFDVKD. This clonotype was seen ten or more times.

The rearrangement links TRBV24-1 to TRBJ1-2, with D unresolved. The receptor comes from a man between 18 and 35 years old with Graves' ophthalmopathy. Sequenced sample: blood. CDR3 in DNA: TGTGCCACCAGTGATTCTGACCGTGGCTACACCTTC. This codes for CATSDSDRGYTF.